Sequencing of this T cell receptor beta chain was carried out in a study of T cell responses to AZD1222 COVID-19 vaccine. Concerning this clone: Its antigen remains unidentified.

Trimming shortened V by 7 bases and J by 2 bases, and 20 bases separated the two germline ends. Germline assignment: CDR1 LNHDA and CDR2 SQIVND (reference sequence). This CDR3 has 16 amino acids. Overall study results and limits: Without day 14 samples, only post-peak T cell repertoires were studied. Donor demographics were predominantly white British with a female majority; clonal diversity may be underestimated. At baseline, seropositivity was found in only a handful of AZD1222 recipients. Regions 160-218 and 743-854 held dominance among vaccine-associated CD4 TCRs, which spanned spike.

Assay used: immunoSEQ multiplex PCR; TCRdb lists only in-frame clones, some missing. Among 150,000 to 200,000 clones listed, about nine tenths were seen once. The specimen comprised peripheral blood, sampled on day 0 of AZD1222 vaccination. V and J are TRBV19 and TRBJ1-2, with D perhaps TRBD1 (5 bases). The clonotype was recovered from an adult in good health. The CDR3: CASNPRLGVINYGYTF. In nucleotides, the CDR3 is TGTGCCAGTAACCCTCGTCTGGGGGTAATAAACTATGGCTACACCTTC.